The 19 T cell receptor beta chains below were found in one sample sequenced in a study of blood T cell repertoires in COVID-19. Clones were read by immunoSEQ multiplex PCR, and TCRdb kept only the in-frame ones, dropping some. The sample holds around 220,000 clones, approximately 90% seen once. The sequencing sample was made of peripheral blood. Receptor source: a middle-aged woman who had recovered from COVID-19.

The chain joins TRBV29-1 to TRBJ1-2; a weak D match, TRBD1 (5 bases). V shed 2 bases and J shed 14 bases, with 12 bases lying between them. Germline CDR1 reads SQVTM; CDR2 reads ANQGSEA. The CDR3 contains 10 residues. The CDR3 sequence: CSVEMAGQTF. CDR3 in DNA: TGCAGCGTTGAAATGGCAGGGCAAACCTTC.

The rearrangement uses TRBV7-9 and TRBJ2-2, with D perhaps matching TRBD2 (5 bases). With 6 bases removed from V and 1 base from J, the gap between germline ends came to 12 bases. This CDR3 contains 15 residues. Germline assignment: CDR1 SEHNR and CDR2 FQNEAQ (reference sequence). The CDR3 DNA sequence: TGTGCCAGCAGTTCCTGGACTGAGAACACCGGGGAGCTGTTTTTT. This codes for CASSSWTENTGELFF.

This clone was recorded once. The J gene is TRBJ1-2, the V gene TRBV6-5, with 7 bases that match TRBD1. CDR1 is MNHEY, CDR2 SVGAGI, per germline. V dropped 6 bases and J dropped 5; count of bases not matched to a gene: 3. The CDR3 runs to 12 residues. CDR3 coding DNA: TGTGCCAGCAGCCAGACAGGGTATGGCTACACCTTC. Protein sequence: CASSQTGYGYTF.

This clone occurred a few times. V is TRBV27 and J is TRBJ2-1; D is uncertain. Trimming took 7 bases from V and 5 from J, leaving 6 bases between them. Germline loops: CDR1 MNHEY, CDR2 SMNVEV (reference sequence). The length of the CDR3 is 11 residues. CDR3 nucleotides: TGTGCCAGCAAGGAGAACAATGAGCAGTTCTTC. Its protein is CASKENNEQFF.

The chain uses TRBV19 and TRBJ2-3; 8 bases agree with TRBD2. Germline V gene data show CDR1 as LNHDA and CDR2 as SQIVND (reference sequence). V lost 1 base to trimming and J lost 5 bases; unmatched junction nucleotides: 2. CDR3 length: 14 amino acids. The CDR3 is CASSIGLAGDTQYF. The CDR3 bases are TGTGCCAGTAGTATAGGTCTAGCGGGAGATACGCAGTATTTT.

The table lists this clone with a few counts. The chain joins TRBV6-2 or TRBV6-3 to TRBJ2-7, with 7 positions matching TRBD1. The CDR3 loop spans 14 amino acids. From germline, CDR1 is MNHEY and CDR2 SVGEGT. Trimming at V came to 2 bases and at J to 4 bases, leaving 5 bases not matched to a gene. CDR3 sequence: CASSYAQGDYEQYF. Written as DNA, the CDR3 is TGTGCCAGCAGTTACGCGCAGGGGGATTACGAGCAGTACTTC.

The chain recombines TRBV11-2 with TRBJ2-7; no reliable D call. The CDR3 loop spans 15 amino acids. CDR1 and CDR2 from the germline V gene are SGHAT and FQNNGV. The germline V and J ends were trimmed by 4 bases and 0 bases, with 13 bases remaining between them. CDR3 protein: CASSSFHRSSYEQYF. CDR3 nucleotides: TGTGCCAGCAGCTCGTTCCATAGGAGCTCCTACGAGCAGTACTTC. The whole variable domain, remainder taken from reference TRBV11-2 and TRBJ2-7, is EAGVAQSPRYKIIEKRQSVAFWCNPISGHATLYWYQQILGQGPKLLIQFQNNGVVDDSQLPKDRFSAERLKGVDSTLKIQPAKLEDSAVYLCASSSFHRSSYEQYFGPGTRLTVT.

J is TRBJ2-1 and V is TRBV11-2; 7 nucleotides match TRBD2. With 0 bases clipped from V and 1 base from J, the junction kept 3 bases outside the gene matches. Germline V CDR1 and CDR2: SGHAT, FQNNGV. The CDR3 covers 16 residues. CDR3 region: CASSLEWGGSYNEQFF. CDR3 bases: TGTGCCAGCAGCTTAGAGTGGGGGGGTTCCTACAATGAGCAGTTCTTC.

The chain links TRBV18 to TRBJ2-1, with D possibly being TRBD2 (5 bases). The CDR3 is made up of 15 amino acids. From germline, CDR1 is KGHSH and CDR2 LQKENI. Trimming stripped 3 bases from V and 9 bases from J, with 18 bases between. The CDR3 DNA reads as TGTGCCAGCTCACCTAGACGCGCGGGTGGAGGTGAGCAGTTCTTC. As protein: CASSPRRAGGGEQFF.

This clone has a single count. The rearrangement joins TRBV6-1 to TRBJ1-5, with D perhaps TRBD1 (5 bases). CDR1 is MNHNS, CDR2 SASEGT, per germline. Deletions cut 4 bases from V and 1 base from J, with 14 bases between. The CDR3 has 16 residues. Here the CDR3 reads CASSAGGGWSNQPQHF. CDR3 DNA: TGTGCCAGCAGTGCCGGGGGGGGATGGAGCAATCAGCCCCAGCATTTT.

V and J are TRBV29-1 and TRBJ1-2; tentatively, D is TRBD1 (5 bases). This CDR3 comprises 13 residues. Trimming shortened V by 7 bases and J by 8 bases, and 20 bases separated the two germline ends. The germline CDR1 and CDR2 sequences are SQVTM and ANQGSEA. CDR3: CSASRGEWGGYTF. The CDR3 DNA is TGCAGCGCCTCGCGTGGGGAATGGGGCGGCTACACCTTC.

The V gene is TRBV11-3, the J gene TRBJ1-2, with 7 bases identical to TRBD1. The CDR3 spans 13 residues. Per germline, CDR1 SGHNT and CDR2 YENEEA. V shed 5 bases and J 5 bases; nucleotides not matched to a gene: 5. The CDR3 protein is CASSRDSIYGYTF. The CDR3 DNA is TGTGCCAGCAGCCGGGACAGCATTTATGGCTACACCTTC.

The genes are TRBV24-1 and TRBJ1-3; tentative D call: TRBD1 (5 bases). V lost 0 bases, J lost 1 base, and 9 bases lay in between. The CDR3 consists of 16 residues. Germline V lookup: CDR1 KGHDR, CDR2 SFDVKD. The CDR3 region is CATSDLTGTSGNTIYF. The CDR3 bases are TGTGCCACCAGTGATTTGACAGGCACATCTGGAAACACCATATATTTT.

The DNA for the CDR3 is TGTGCCAGCAGCGCCAACGTCGGGTTTGAGACCCAGTACTTC. Amino acid sequence: CASSANVGFETQYF. V gene TRBV9 combines with J gene TRBJ2-5; D remains unclear. The germline V gene encodes CDR1 SGDLS and CDR2 YYNGEE. V gave up 3 bases and J gave up 5 bases, with 14 bases separating them. This CDR3 is 14 amino acids long.

The chain links TRBV12-5 to TRBJ2-3; maybe TRBD2 (8 bases). The CDR3 spans 16 residues. V was trimmed by 6 bases and J by 7 bases, leaving 23 bases between them. Germline CDR1 is LGHNT and CDR2 is FRNRAP. The CDR3: CASGLETGGGAHTQYF. CDR3 DNA sequence: TGTGCTAGTGGGCTCGAAACGGGAGGGGGCGCGCATACGCAGTATTTT.

The chain links TRBV5-6 to TRBJ1-2, with TRBD1 matching 8 bases. This CDR3 comprises 16 residues. Looked up from germline, CDR1 is SGHDT and CDR2 is YYEEEE. Unmatched junction bases numbered 12, after V lost 1 base and J lost 7 bases. The CDR3 DNA reads TGTGCCAGCAGCTTGCGGACGACAGGGGACTGGGGTGGCTACACCTTC. Its protein is CASSLRTTGDWGGYTF. The full variable domain, in which reference TRBV5-6 and TRBJ1-2 provide the parts outside the CDR3, is DAGVTQSPTHLIKTRGQQVTLRCSPKSGHDTVSWYQQALGQGPQFIFQYYEEEERQRGNFPDRFSGHQFPNYSSELNVNALLLGDSALYLCASSLRTTGDWGGYTFGSGTRLTVV.

The CDR3 bases are TGTGCCAGCAGACCCTTTGGCGGGGAGCAGTTCTTC. Residues: CASRPFGGEQFF. The V call is TRBV6-5, the J call TRBJ2-1; possibly TRBD2 for D (5 bases). The CDR3 is 12 residues long. Germline V gives CDR1 MNHEY, CDR2 SVGAGI. Between the trimmed V and J ends, which lost 6 bases and 10 bases, there was a span of 13 bases.

This chain connects TRBV19 to TRBJ2-3; D possibly corresponds to TRBD1 (6 bases). The V and J ends lost 7 bases and 4 bases respectively, with 24 bases between them. The CDR3 length is 17 residues. Germline V gives CDR1 LNHDA, CDR2 SQIVND (reference sequence). The CDR3, as DNA: TGTGCCAGTATTGGGAGTTGGGGGACATCGAGCGCAGATACGCAGTATTTT. Protein sequence: CASIGSWGTSSADTQYF.

The V call is TRBV28, the J call TRBJ1-2; the match to TRBD1 covers 11 bases. Germline V gene data show CDR1 as MDHEN and CDR2 as SYDVKM. The CDR3 runs to 16 residues. Unmatched junction bases numbered 6, after V lost 4 bases and J lost 2 bases. The CDR3 sequence is CASSSPRTGGNYGYTF. The CDR3 coding sequence is TGTGCCAGCAGTTCACCTAGGACAGGGGGCAACTATGGCTACACCTTC.